This TCR beta chain was profiled in a study of shared clonotypes between healthy human individuals. Whole-study findings and limits: Tissues were not sampled, only blood, and their repertoires likely differ.

V was clipped by 4 bases and J by 3 bases, with 5 bases between them. The CDR3 consists of 12 residues. Germline values: CDR1 MDHEN, CDR2 SYDVKM. A remark on this clone: What it binds is not known. Other DNA sequences in this specimen translate into the identical CDR3.

Genomic DNA belonging to each subset was distributed in equal measure over several immunoSEQ plates. Authors' methods: Filtering was not the same, since immunoSEQ gave junction-only sequences without quality scores. Method: immunoSEQ multiplex PCR; TCRdb's copy keeps in-frame clones and lacks some. For V, J and clone size, that table is used; D and trimming come from the DNA. This table has over a million clones, under 99% appearing once. The receptor comes from a man aged 30-40 years in good health. The specimen was naive CD4+ T cells sorted from blood. The sample's subset: CD45RA+ positively selected. This chain connects TRBV28 to TRBJ2-3; D gene uncertain. The CDR3 spells CASSWGTDTQYF. CDR3 DNA sequence: TGTGCCAGCAGTTGGGGTACAGATACGCAGTATTTT.